Each of the 26 T cell receptor beta chains below was sequenced from the same sample in a study of T cells after posttransplantation cyclophosphamide. A marrow graft followed busulfan-fludarabine conditioning, with cyclophosphamide on days +3 and +4. The method was immunoSEQ multiplex PCR; TCRdb's version includes in-frame clones alone and lacks a portion of them. The profile covers over 10,000 clones, none occurring a single time. Specimen: PBMCs, collected after allogeneic stem cell transplant with posttransplant cyclophosphamide. These receptors came from a female patient in her forties who received an allogeneic stem cell transplant from an unrelated donor, was CMV-positive, and had acute GVHD only. Part of the T cell pool may stem from the graft donor.

This clone was observed many times. The genes are TRBV6-6 and TRBJ1-1; D unclear. Germline lookup yields CDR1 MNHNY and CDR2 SVGAGI (reference sequence). The CDR3 has 13 residues. Deletions cut 6 bases from V and 4 bases from J, with 12 bases between. The DNA for the CDR3 is TGTGCCAGCAGCCTCGAGCCGTCCACTGAAGCTTTCTTT. It yields the protein CASSLEPSTEAFF.

This clone was seen ten or more times. The gene calls are TRBV19 and TRBJ2-7, with 7 bases lining up with TRBD2. CDR3 size: 14 residues. Trimming cost V 7 bases and J 2 bases; bases outside gene matches: 8. Germline CDR1 LNHDA, CDR2 SQIVND (reference sequence). The CDR3 spells CASNEAGDAYEQYF. CDR3 nucleotides: TGTGCCAGTAACGAGGCGGGAGATGCCTACGAGCAGTACTTC.

This clone was detected ten times or more. The chain joins TRBV27 to TRBJ2-5, with D tentatively TRBD2 (6 bases). Germline CDR1 and CDR2: MNHEY and SMNVEV (reference sequence). V lost 3 bases and J lost 4, with 12 bases in between. This CDR3 has 14 residues. CDR3 nucleotides: TGTGCCAGCAGTTTGCGATTGGGGGGAGAGACCCAGTACTTC. Amino acids: CASSLRLGGETQYF.

This clone has a count of ten or more. V gene TRBV4-3 combines with J gene TRBJ1-1; D gene unclear. Trimming took off 0 bases at V and 8 bases at J, with 10 bases between the two ends. Germline loops: CDR1 LGHNA, CDR2 YSLEER. The CDR3 spans 13 residues. CDR3 DNA sequence: TGCGCCAGCAGCCAAGATTCGGGTAACGAAGCTTTCTTT. It encodes CASSQDSGNEAFF.

This clone was detected ten times or more. The chain combines TRBV7-9 with TRBJ2-3; 11 nucleotides line up with TRBD2. The CDR3 sequence is 16 residues long. The V gene end was trimmed by 1 base and the J gene end by 2 bases; junction bases not matched to a gene: 2. Germline CDR1 SEHNR, CDR2 FQNEAQ (reference sequence). CDR3 bases: TGTGCCAGCAGCTTAGGACTAGCGGGGATCACAGATACGCAGTATTTT. It is translated as CASSLGLAGITDTQYF.

The genes are TRBV11-2 and TRBJ1-1; maybe TRBD1 (5 bases). Germline lookup yields CDR1 SGHAT and CDR2 FQNNGV. Trimming left V 2 bases short and J 6 bases short, with 7 bases between. The CDR3 has 12 amino acids. The CDR3 DNA sequence: TGTGCCAGCAGCTTATGGGGGGCTGAAGCTTTCTTT. Translated, it gives CASSLWGAEAFF.

The chain links TRBV9 to TRBJ1-2; possibly TRBD1 for D (5 bases). V lost 2 bases and J 8 bases, leaving 16 bases between the germline ends. The CDR3 has 14 amino acids. CDR1 is SGDLS, CDR2 YYNGEE, per germline. CDR3 nucleotide sequence: TGTGCCAGCAGCGTTGACAGTCTACTGGGGGGCTACACCTTC. This translates into CASSVDSLLGGYTF.

This clone was counted many times. A read error may produce the germline difference seen at one junction end. The J gene is TRBJ2-3, the V gene TRBV30; TRBD1 aligns across 12 bases. Germline V gives CDR1 GTSNPN, CDR2 SVGIG (reference sequence). CDR3 length: 12 residues. The CDR3 sequence: CAWSAGTGGPHF. The CDR3 nucleotides are TGTGCCTGGAGTGCGGGGACAGGGGGCCCCCATTTT.

This clone was seen a handful of times. The CDR3 here is CASSFGQADTGELFF. Written as DNA, the CDR3 is TGCGCCAGCAGCTTTGGACAGGCGGACACCGGGGAGCTGTTTTTT. This chain connects TRBV5-1 to TRBJ2-2; 7 nucleotides agree with TRBD1. V trimming: 2 bases; J trimming: 3 bases; junction bases outside the gene matches: 4. Germline lookup yields CDR1 SGHRS and CDR2 YFSETQ. The CDR3 is 15 residues long. The full variable domain, in which reference TRBV5-1 and TRBJ2-2 provide the parts outside the CDR3, is KAGVTQTPRYLIKTRGQQVTLSCSPISGHRSVSWYQQTPGQGLQFLFEYFSETQRNKGNFPGRFSGRQFSNSRSEMNVSTLELGDSALYLCASSFGQADTGELFFGEGSRLTVL.

The sample holds a few counts of this clone. This chain joins TRBV9 and TRBJ2-2; TRBD2 agrees at 8 bases. Germline CDR1 SGDLS, CDR2 YYNGEE. J lost 7 bases, V lost 3 bases, and 5 bases had no gene match. CDR3 size: 14 residues. Here the CDR3 reads CASSAGLGVGELFF. Written as DNA, the CDR3 is TGTGCCAGCAGCGCGGGACTAGGGGTCGGGGAGCTGTTTTTT.

This clone was detected a few times. In the same sample, other DNA sequences code for this CDR3. The J gene is TRBJ1-6, the V gene TRBV6-5, with a weak D call TRBD1 (6 bases). Trimming took 5 bases from V and 10 from J, leaving 15 bases between them. Germline V gene sequence: CDR1 MNHEY, CDR2 SVGAGI. The CDR3 sequence is 14 residues long. The CDR3 DNA is TGTGCCAGCAGTCACAGGGAGAGTGTCTCACCCCTCCACTTT. Residues: CASSHRESVSPLHF.

This clone was seen repeatedly, ten times or more. The rearrangement links TRBV9 to TRBJ2-1; possibly TRBD1 for D (5 bases). The CDR3 runs to 16 residues. The V gene's germline CDR1 is SGDLS and CDR2 YYNGEE. The V gene lost 3 bases and the J gene lost 0 bases, with 13 bases spanning the gap. DNA for the CDR3: TGTGCCAGCAGCGCGAGACAGCAGAGCTCCTACAATGAGCAGTTCTTC. It yields the protein CASSARQQSSYNEQFF.

This clone showed up many times. The genes are TRBV5-1 and TRBJ2-2; tentative D call: TRBD1 (6 bases). V lost 8 bases and J 1 base, leaving 12 bases between the germline ends. The CDR3 covers 14 residues. Germline CDR1 reads SGHRS; CDR2 reads YFSETQ. CDR3: CASVPGQNTGELFF. DNA for the CDR3: TGCGCCAGTGTACCGGGACAGAACACCGGGGAGCTGTTTTTT.

This clone was seen many times. The chain has TRBV5-1 and TRBJ1-1; tentatively, D is TRBD1 (5 bases). The CDR3 sequence is 13 residues long. Germline values: CDR1 SGHRS, CDR2 YFSETQ. The ends were cut back, 2 bases at V and 3 bases at J, with 8 bases in the middle. The CDR3 DNA sequence: TGCGCCAGCAGCTTATGGGGGGACACTGAAGCTTTCTTT. As protein: CASSLWGDTEAFF.

This clone was counted many times. This rearrangement joins TRBV6-5 to TRBJ1-2; D gene ambiguous. The V and J ends lost 3 bases and 2 bases respectively, with 13 bases between them. CDR3 length: 15 amino acids. Germline CDR1 is MNHEY and CDR2 is SVGAGI. The chain's CDR3 is CASSYYQAPNYGYTF. The CDR3 DNA is TGTGCCAGCAGTTATTACCAGGCCCCCAACTATGGCTACACCTTC.

This clone was detected many times. This chain's CDR3 is CASSVEVRREEAYEQYF. DNA of the CDR3: TGTGCCAGCAGCGTAGAAGTGAGGAGGGAGGAAGCCTACGAGCAGTACTTC. The chain uses TRBV9 and TRBJ2-7, with D possibly matching TRBD2 (6 bases). V lost 0 bases and J 2 bases, leaving 18 bases between the germline ends. This CDR3 spans 17 amino acids. The germline CDR1 and CDR2 sequences are SGDLS and YYNGEE.

In its sample, this clone was seen many times. The chain is built from TRBV4-1 and TRBJ2-7, with 9 positions matching TRBD1. Losses at the gene ends were 3 bases for V and 3 bases for J; bases not matched to a gene: 9. Per germline, CDR1 MGHRA and CDR2 YSYEKL. The CDR3 has 16 amino acids. The CDR3 nucleotides are TGCGCCAGCAGCCAGACCGGGACAGGGCAGTTCTACGAGCAGTACGTC. Its protein is CASSQTGTGQFYEQYV.

In its sample, this clone was seen many times. The chain combines TRBV4-2 with TRBJ2-3; 11 nucleotides match TRBD2. The CDR3 covers 15 residues. Germline CDR1 LGHNA, CDR2 YNFKEQ. Trimming took 4 bases from V and 6 from J; bases not matched to a gene: 6. This CDR3 reads CASSPGLAAWDTQYF. CDR3 coding DNA: TGTGCCAGCAGCCCGGGACTAGCGGCCTGGGATACGCAGTATTTT.

This clone was seen more than once but under ten times. The V gene is TRBV4-1, the J gene TRBJ2-5; unclear D gene. Germline CDR1 MGHRA, CDR2 YSYEKL. This CDR3 has 17 amino acids. The V end lost 4 bases, the J end lost 2 bases, and 20 bases lay between the germline ends. The CDR3 DNA sequence: TGCGCCAGCAGCCTCCCCCCGCGACGGCCGGGTCAAGAGACCCAGTACTTC. Its translation: CASSLPPRRPGQETQYF.

This clone has ten or more counts. The chain carries TRBV2 and TRBJ1-5, with D possibly being TRBD1 (6 bases). This CDR3 is built from 14 residues. V lost 5 bases and J 6 bases, leaving 14 bases between the germline ends. Germline V gives CDR1 SNHLY, CDR2 FYNNEI. This chain's CDR3 is CASSTQGYGQPQHF. In DNA form, the CDR3 reads TGTGCCAGCAGTACTCAGGGGTATGGTCAGCCCCAGCATTTT.

This chain joins TRBV28 and TRBJ1-5; no definite D call. Per germline, CDR1 MDHEN and CDR2 SYDVKM. Trimming removed 3 bases at V and 5 bases at J, with 11 bases between. This CDR3 is built from 14 residues. CDR3 nucleotide sequence: TGTGCCAGCAGTTTCAATTCGCGTCATCAGCCCCAGCATTTT. Translation gives CASSFNSRHQPQHF. Combining the CDR3 with reference TRBV28 and TRBJ1-5 gives the whole variable domain DVKVTQSSRYLVKRTGEKVFLECVQDMDHENMFWYRQDPGLGLRLIYFSYDVKMKEKGDIPEGYSVSREKKERFSLILESASTNQTSMYLCASSFNSRHQPQHFGDGTRLSIL.

This clone came up many times. The chain is built from TRBV5-8 and TRBJ2-5, with 8 bases aligning to TRBD1. The CDR3 sequence is 14 residues long. V dropped 4 bases and J dropped 4; count of bases not matched to a gene: 6. The germline V gene has CDR1 SGHTS and CDR2 YDEGEE. CDR3 DNA sequence: TGTGCCAGCAGCGGGCAGGGGGCGGCAGAGACCCAGTACTTC. Amino acids: CASSGQGAAETQYF.

The chain recombines TRBV12-5 with TRBJ2-3, with 13 bases fitting TRBD2. CDR3 length equals 18 residues. V trimming: 5 bases; J trimming: 1 base; junction bases outside the gene matches: 9. Germline CDR1 and CDR2: LGHNT and FRNRAP. The CDR3 nucleotides are TGTGCTAGTGGTCTCGGGACTAGCGGGGACGTTGGCACAGATACGCAGTATTTT. Amino acids: CASGLGTSGDVGTDTQYF. Supplemented by reference TRBV12-5 and TRBJ2-3, the full variable domain reads DARVTQTPRHKVTEMGQEVTMRCQPILGHNTVFWYRQTMMQGLELLAYFRNRAPLDDSGMPKDRFSAEMPDATLATLKIQPSEPRDSAVYFCASGLGTSGDVGTDTQYFGPGTRLTVL.

This clone was seen a few times. The rearrangement joins TRBV27 to TRBJ2-3, with D perhaps matching TRBD2 (5 bases). The CDR3 totals 13 residues. Trimming cost V 5 bases and J 11 bases, with 17 bases left between them. Germline CDR1 and CDR2: MNHEY and SMNVEV (reference sequence). In DNA form, the CDR3 reads TGTGCCAGCAGTGCCTTCCCGATCCGGGAGCAGTATTTT. Residues: CASSAFPIREQYF.

This clone was counted many times. The chain recombines TRBV11-3 with TRBJ2-7; D might be TRBD1 (6 bases). CDR1 and CDR2 from the germline V gene are SGHNT and YENEEA. The CDR3 consists of 13 residues. Trimming pared 8 bases from V and 4 bases from J, leaving 15 bases between. DNA for the CDR3: TGTGCCAGCTCTAGGGGGACACTTTACGAGCAGTACTTC. This codes for CASSRGTLYEQYF.

The chain has TRBV9 and TRBJ2-5, with TRBD2 matching over 11 bases. The end of the DNA is better explained by TRBJ2-7, so the J call may be wrong. The CDR3 is 14 residues long. Per the germline V gene, CDR1 is SGDLS and CDR2 is YYNGEE. The CDR3 coding sequence is TGTGCCAGCAGCGCGGGACTAGCGGTATACGAGCAGTACTTC. Translation: CASSAGLAVYEQYF.